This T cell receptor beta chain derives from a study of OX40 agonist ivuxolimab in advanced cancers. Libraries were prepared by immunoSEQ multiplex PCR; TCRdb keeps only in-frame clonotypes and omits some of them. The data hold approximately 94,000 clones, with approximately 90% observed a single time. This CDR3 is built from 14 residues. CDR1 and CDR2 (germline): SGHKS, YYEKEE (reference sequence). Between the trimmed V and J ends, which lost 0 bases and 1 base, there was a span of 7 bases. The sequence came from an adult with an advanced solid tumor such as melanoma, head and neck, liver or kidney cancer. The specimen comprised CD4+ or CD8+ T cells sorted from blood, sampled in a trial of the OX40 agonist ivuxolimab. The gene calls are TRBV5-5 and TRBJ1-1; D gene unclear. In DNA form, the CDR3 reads TGTGCCAGCAGCTTGGCGATGGCGAACACTGAAGCTTTCTTT. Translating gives CASSLAMANTEAFF.